Following are 3 T cell receptor beta chains from one sample sequenced in a study of technical replicates of blood from several donors. Libraries were prepared by immunoSEQ multiplex PCR; TCRdb keeps only in-frame clonotypes and omits some of them. The table records about 62,000 clones, 70% to 90% of them present only once. Sequencing used PBMCs. The receptors originated from a human donor in good health. Some clones in this sample may be carry-over from other donors' samples.

The chain joins TRBV6-5 to TRBJ2-7, with 12 bases aligning to TRBD2. The V and J ends lost 2 bases and 1 base, in that order; junction bases with no gene match: 3. Germline assignment: CDR1 MNHEY and CDR2 SVGAGI. The length of the CDR3 is 16 residues. The CDR3 reads CASSYATSGGSYEQYF. The CDR3 nucleotides are TGTGCCAGCAGTTACGCCACTAGCGGGGGGTCCTACGAGCAGTACTTC.

This clone was observed a few times. The chain employs TRBV2 and TRBJ1-5; TRBD1 is a possible D gene (5 bases). V was cut by 6 bases and J by 0 bases, with 15 bases left in between. Germline V gene lookup returns CDR1 SNHLY and CDR2 FYNNEI. The CDR3 extends over 16 amino acids. CDR3 amino acids: CASRDPQGYSNQPQHF. The CDR3 DNA is TGTGCCAGCAGAGACCCTCAGGGTTATAGCAATCAGCCCCAGCATTTT. The full variable domain, in which reference TRBV2 and TRBJ1-5 provide the parts outside the CDR3, is EPEVTQTPSHQVTQMGQEVILRCVPISNHLYFYWYRQILGQKVEFLVSFYNNEISEKSEIFDDQFSVERPDGSNFTLKIRSTKLEDSAMYFCASRDPQGYSNQPQHFGDGTRLSIL.

This clone was detected a few times. The rearrangement links TRBV19 to TRBJ1-5; D gene unclear. The CDR3 contains 16 residues. The germline CDR1 and CDR2 sequences are LNHDA and SQIVND (reference sequence). Trimming cost V 3 bases and J 0 bases, with 12 bases left between them. The CDR3 DNA sequence: TGTGCCAGTAGTATCGGGGTGGGCTATAGCAATCAGCCCCAGCATTTT. Protein product: CASSIGVGYSNQPQHF.